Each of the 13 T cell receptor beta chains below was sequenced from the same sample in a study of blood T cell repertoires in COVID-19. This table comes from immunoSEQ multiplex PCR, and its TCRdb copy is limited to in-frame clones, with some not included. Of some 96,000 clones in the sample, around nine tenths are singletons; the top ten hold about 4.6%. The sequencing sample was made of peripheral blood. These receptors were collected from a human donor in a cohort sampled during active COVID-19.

The CDR3 sequence is CASSSLTVAGTYEQYF. For the CDR3, the DNA is TGTGCCAGCAGCTCCCTGACGGTTGCGGGCACCTACGAGCAGTACTTC. This chain joins TRBV11-2 and TRBJ2-7, with a tentative D call TRBD2 (5 bases). The V end was cut by 4 bases, the J end by 2 bases, with 18 bases between. Germline assignment: CDR1 SGHAT and CDR2 FQNNGV. The CDR3 is made up of 16 amino acids. Supplemented by reference TRBV11-2 and TRBJ2-7, the full variable domain reads EAGVAQSPRYKIIEKRQSVAFWCNPISGHATLYWYQQILGQGPKLLIQFQNNGVVDDSQLPKDRFSAERLKGVDSTLKIQPAKLEDSAVYLCASSSLTVAGTYEQYFGPGTRLTVT.

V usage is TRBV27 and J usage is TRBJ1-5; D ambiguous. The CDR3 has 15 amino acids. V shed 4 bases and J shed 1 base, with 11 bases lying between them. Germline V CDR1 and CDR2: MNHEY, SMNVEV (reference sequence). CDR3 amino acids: CASSSRIGSNQPQHF. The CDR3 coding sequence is TGTGCCAGCAGTTCTCGAATCGGGAGCAATCAGCCCCAGCATTTT.

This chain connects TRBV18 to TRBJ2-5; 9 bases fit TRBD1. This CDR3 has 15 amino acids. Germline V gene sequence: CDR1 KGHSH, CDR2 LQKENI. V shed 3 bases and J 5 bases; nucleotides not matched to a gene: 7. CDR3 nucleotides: TGTGCCAGCTCACCTCGGGACAGGGTACTCGAGACCCAGTACTTC. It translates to CASSPRDRVLETQYF.

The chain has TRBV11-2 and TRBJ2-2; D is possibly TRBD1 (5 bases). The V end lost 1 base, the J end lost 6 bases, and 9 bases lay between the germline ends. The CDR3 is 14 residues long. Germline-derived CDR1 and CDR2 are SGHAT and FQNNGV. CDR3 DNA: TGTGCCAGCAGCTTAGCAGGGTTGGCCGGGGAGCTGTTTTTT. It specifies CASSLAGLAGELFF.

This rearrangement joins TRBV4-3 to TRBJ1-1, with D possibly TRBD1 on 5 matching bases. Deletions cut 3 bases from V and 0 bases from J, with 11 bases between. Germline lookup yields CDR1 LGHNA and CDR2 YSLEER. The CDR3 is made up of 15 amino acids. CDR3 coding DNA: TGCGCCAGCAGCCAGTTGACAGAAATGAACACTGAAGCTTTCTTT. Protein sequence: CASSQLTEMNTEAFF.

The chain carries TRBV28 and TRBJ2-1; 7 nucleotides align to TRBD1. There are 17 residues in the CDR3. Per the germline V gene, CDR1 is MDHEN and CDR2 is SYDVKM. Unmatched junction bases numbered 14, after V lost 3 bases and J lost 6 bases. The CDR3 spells CASSFPVQGDSTNEQFF. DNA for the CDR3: TGTGCCAGCAGTTTCCCCGTCCAGGGGGATAGTACCAATGAGCAGTTCTTC.

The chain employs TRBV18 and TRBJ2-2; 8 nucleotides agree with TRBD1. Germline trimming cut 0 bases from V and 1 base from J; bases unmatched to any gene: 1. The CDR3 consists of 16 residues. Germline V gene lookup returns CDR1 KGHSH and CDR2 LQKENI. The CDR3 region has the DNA TGTGCCAGCTCACCACCAGGGACAGGGAACACCGGGGAGCTGTTTTTT. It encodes CASSPPGTGNTGELFF.

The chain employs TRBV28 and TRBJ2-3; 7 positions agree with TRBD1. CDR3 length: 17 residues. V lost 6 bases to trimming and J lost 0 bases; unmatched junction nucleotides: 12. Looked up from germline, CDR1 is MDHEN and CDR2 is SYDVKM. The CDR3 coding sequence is TGTGCCAGCAGCCGTCATAGACAGGGAGCTAGCACAGATACGCAGTATTTT. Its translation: CASSRHRQGASTDTQYF.

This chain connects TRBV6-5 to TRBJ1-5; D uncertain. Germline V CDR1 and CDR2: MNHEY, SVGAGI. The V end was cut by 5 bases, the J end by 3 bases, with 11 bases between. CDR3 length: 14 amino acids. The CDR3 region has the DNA TGTGCCAGCAGTAGAACGGGATACAATCAGCCCCAGCATTTT. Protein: CASSRTGYNQPQHF.

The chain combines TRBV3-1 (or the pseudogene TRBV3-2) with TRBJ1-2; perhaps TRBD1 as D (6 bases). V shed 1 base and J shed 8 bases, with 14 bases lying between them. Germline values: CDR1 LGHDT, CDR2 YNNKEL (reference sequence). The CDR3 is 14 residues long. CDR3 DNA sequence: TGTGCCAGCAGCCAAGGGGGGCGAGGTTTCGGCTACACCTTC. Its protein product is CASSQGGRGFGYTF.

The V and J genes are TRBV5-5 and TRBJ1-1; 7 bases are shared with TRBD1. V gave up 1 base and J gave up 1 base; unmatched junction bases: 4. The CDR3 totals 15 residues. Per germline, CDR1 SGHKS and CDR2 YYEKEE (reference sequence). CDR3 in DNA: TGTGCCAGCAGCTTGCTGGACAGGTCGAACACTGAAGCTTTCTTT. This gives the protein CASSLLDRSNTEAFF.

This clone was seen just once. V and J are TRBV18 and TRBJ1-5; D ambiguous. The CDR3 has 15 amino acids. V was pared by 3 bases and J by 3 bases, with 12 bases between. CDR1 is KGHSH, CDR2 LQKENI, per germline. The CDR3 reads CASSPQRSDNQPQHF. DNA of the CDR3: TGTGCCAGCTCACCCCAGCGGAGTGACAATCAGCCCCAGCATTTT.

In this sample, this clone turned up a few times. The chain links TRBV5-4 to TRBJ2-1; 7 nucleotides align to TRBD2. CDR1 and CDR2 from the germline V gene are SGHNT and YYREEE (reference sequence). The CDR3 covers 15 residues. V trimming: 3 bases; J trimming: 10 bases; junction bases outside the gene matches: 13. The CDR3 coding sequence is TGTGCCAGCAGCTCTCTAGCGGCGGGGCCGCCGGAGCAGTTCTTC. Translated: CASSSLAAGPPEQFF.